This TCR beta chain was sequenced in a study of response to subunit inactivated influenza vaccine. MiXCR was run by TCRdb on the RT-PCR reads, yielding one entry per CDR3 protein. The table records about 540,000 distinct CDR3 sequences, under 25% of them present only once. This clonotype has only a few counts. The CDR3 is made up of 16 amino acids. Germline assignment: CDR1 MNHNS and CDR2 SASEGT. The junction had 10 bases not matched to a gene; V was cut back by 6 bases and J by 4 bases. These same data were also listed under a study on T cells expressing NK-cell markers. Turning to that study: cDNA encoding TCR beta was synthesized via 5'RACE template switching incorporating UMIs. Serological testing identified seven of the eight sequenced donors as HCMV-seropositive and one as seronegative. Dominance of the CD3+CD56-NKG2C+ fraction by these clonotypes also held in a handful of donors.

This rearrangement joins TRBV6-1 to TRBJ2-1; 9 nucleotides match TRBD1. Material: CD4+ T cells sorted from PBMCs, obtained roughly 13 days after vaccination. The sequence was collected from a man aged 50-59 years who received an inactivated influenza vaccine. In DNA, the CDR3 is TGTGCCAGCAGCTGGACAGGGGATTCCTATTACAATGAGCAGTTCTTC. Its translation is CASSWTGDSYYNEQFF.